The clone carrying this TCR beta chain was picked up one time. These data belong to a study of long-term antiretroviral therapy in people with HIV. Researchers report immunoSEQ v3.0 was run at survey level. The protocol was immunoSEQ multiplex PCR, while the TCRdb copy is restricted to in-frame clones and leaves out a portion. The top ten clones hold around 10% of a sample with about 25,000 clones, around three quarters of them seen once. Between the trimmed V and J ends, which lost 7 bases and 10 bases, there was a span of 24 bases. The V gene's germline CDR1 is SNHLY and CDR2 FYNNEI. This CDR3 is 15 amino acids long.

The rearrangement links TRBV2 to TRBJ2-3, with D possibly being TRBD1 or TRBD2 (5 bases each). The material was unsorted PBMCs, obtained 2.1 years after starting antiretroviral therapy. This TCR came from a man aged 30 to 45 with HIV. The CDR3 loop is CASTRDLGKGVPQYF. The CDR3 nucleotides read TGTGCCAGCACCCGGGACCTCGGTAAAGGTGTTCCGCAGTATTTT.